The clone carrying this T cell receptor beta chain was seen a few times. Its target is unknown. By 5'RACE template switching, TCR cDNA was produced, with a universal primer site and UMIs added in the process. TCRdb passed the 5' RACE reads through MiXCR, listing each CDR3 protein once. The sample lists 620,000 or so distinct CDR3 sequences; around 16% were seen once. The CDR3 spans 14 residues. The V end lost 5 bases, the J end lost 6 bases, and 16 bases lay between the germline ends. The record originates from a study of T cells after yellow fever vaccination. Study findings and constraints: A weaker but faster secondary response was observed, peaking on day 5 versus 15.

The source of this sequence is a man aged 18 to 30 who received the YFV17D yellow fever vaccine. Specimen: PBMCs, collected around 5 days after the first yellow fever vaccination. The chain recombines TRBV12-3 or TRBV12-4 with TRBJ1-2; D is ambiguous. CDR3 region: CASSPRASSHGYTF. The DNA of the CDR3 is TGTGCCAGCAGTCCACGAGCAAGCTCGCATGGCTACACCTTC.